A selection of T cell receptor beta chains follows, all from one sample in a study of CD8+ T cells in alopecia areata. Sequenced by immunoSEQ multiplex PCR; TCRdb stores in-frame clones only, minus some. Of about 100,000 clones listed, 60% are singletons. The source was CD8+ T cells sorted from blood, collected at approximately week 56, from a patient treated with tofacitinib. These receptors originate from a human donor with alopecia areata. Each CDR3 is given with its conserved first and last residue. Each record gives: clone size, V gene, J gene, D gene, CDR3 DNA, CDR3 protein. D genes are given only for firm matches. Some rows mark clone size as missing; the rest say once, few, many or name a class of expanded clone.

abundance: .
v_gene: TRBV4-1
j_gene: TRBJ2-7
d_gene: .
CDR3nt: TGCGCCAGCAGCCAAGCCCAAGGGGTAGGGTACGAGCAGTACTTC
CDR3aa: CASSQAQGVGYEQYF

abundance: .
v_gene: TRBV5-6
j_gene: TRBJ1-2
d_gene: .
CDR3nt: TGTGCCAGCAGGCCCCGGGGAACTAACTATGGCTACACCTTC
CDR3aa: CASRPRGTNYGYTF

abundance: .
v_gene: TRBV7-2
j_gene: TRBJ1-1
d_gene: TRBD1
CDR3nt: TGTGCCAGCAGCCCAGGACAGGGGGCACTAGGTACTGAAGCTTTCTTT
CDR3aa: CASSPGQGALGTEAFF

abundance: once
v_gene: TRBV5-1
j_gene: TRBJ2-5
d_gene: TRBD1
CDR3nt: TGCGCCAGCAGATTTGTTGACGGGACAGGAGTCGAGACCCAGTACTTC
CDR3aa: CASRFVDGTGVETQYF

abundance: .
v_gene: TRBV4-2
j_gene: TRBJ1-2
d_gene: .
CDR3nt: TGTGCCAGCAGCCAAGACACAGGGAATGGCTACACCTTC
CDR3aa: CASSQDTGNGYTF

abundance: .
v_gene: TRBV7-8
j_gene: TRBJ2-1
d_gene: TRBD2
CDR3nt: TGTGCCAGCAGCTCGTGGGGTAGCGGGGGGGCCAGCAATGAGCAGTTCTTC
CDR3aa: CASSSWGSGGASNEQFF

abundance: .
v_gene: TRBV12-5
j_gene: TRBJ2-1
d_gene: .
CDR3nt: TGTGCTAGTGGTTTGGTGGCGGGCTCCTACAATGAGCAGTTCTTC
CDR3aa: CASGLVAGSYNEQFF

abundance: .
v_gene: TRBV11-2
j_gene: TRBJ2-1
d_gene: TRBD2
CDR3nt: TGTGCCAGCAGCTTATGGTGGGCGGGGGGATACAATGAGCAGTTCTTC
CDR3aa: CASSLWWAGGYNEQFF

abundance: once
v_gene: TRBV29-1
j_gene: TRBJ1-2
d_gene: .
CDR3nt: TGCAACGTGGGACGTGTCTATGGCTACACCTTC
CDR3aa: CNVGRVYGYTF

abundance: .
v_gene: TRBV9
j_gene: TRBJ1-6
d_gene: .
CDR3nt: TGTGCCAGCAGCGTAGGGTTGGAGGCCCTCCACTTT
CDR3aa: CASSVGLEALHF

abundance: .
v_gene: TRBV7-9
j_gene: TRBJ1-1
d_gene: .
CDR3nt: TGTGCCAGCAGCTTAATCCAGACTGAAGCTTTCTTT
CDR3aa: CASSLIQTEAFF

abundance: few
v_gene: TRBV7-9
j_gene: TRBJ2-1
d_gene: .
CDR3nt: TGTGCCAGCAGCCCCGCGTTGGGGGACAATGAGCAGTTCTTC
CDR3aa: CASSPALGDNEQFF

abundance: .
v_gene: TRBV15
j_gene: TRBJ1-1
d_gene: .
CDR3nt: TGTGCCACCAGCAGAGAGCCGGATTCGAACACTGAAGCTTTCTTT
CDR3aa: CATSREPDSNTEAFF

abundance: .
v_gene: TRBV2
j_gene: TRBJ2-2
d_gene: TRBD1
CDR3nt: TGTGCCAGCAGTCCTTGGACAGGGAGGAACCCCGGGGAGCTGTTTTTT
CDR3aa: CASSPWTGRNPGELFF

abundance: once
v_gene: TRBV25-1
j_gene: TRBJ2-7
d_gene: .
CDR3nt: TGTGCCTCCATTGGGCATCTCCCCTACGAGCAGTACTTC
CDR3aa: CASIGHLPYEQYF

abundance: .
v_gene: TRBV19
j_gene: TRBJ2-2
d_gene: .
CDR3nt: TGTGCCAGTAGTATCTCCGCTGGCGGGGAGCTGTTTTTT
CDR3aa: CASSISAGGELFF

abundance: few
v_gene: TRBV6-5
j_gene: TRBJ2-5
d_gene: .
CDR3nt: TGTGCCAGCACCACGGCGGGGTGGGAGACCCAGTACTTC
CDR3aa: CASTTAGWETQYF

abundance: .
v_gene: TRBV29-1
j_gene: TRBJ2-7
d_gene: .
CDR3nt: TGCAGCGTATCGACTAGGGGGGTAACCTACGAGCAGTACTTC
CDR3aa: CSVSTRGVTYEQYF

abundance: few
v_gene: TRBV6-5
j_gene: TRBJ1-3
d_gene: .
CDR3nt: TGTGCCAGCAGTGGTTCTTCTGGAAACACCATATATTTT
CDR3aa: CASSGSSGNTIYF

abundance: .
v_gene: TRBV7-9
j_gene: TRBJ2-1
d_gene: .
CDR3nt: TGTGCCAGCAGCAAGAACCGGGACTCCCCTACGTCCTACAATGAGCAGTTCTTC
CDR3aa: CASSKNRDSPTSYNEQFF